This TCR beta chain was sequenced for a study of blood T cell repertoires in COVID-19. For the study at large: Sites across the United States, Italy and Spain contributed samples from acute and convalescent COVID-19. In each case, the material was cDNA or gDNA derived from T cells, B-cell-depleted T cells, or PBMCs.

Original data processing: Reference gene primer amplification yielded estimated nucleated cell counts. Clones were read by immunoSEQ multiplex PCR, and TCRdb kept only the in-frame ones, dropping some. V and J calls and clone size come straight from that table; D and trimming were deduced from the DNA. In the table there are about 120,000 clones, about 83% of which are singletons. The sample was peripheral blood. This clonotype was sampled from a woman between 50 and 59 years old with acute or convalescent COVID-19.

CDR3 loop: CASSPGAQNYGYTF. The CDR3 nucleotides are TGTGCCAGCTCACCAGGGGCGCAAAACTATGGCTACACCTTC. This rearrangement joins TRBV18 to TRBJ1-2, with D perhaps TRBD1 (5 bases). The germline gives CDR1 KGHSH, CDR2 LQKENI. V was trimmed by 2 bases and J by 2 bases, leaving 9 bases between them. CDR3 length: 14 residues.